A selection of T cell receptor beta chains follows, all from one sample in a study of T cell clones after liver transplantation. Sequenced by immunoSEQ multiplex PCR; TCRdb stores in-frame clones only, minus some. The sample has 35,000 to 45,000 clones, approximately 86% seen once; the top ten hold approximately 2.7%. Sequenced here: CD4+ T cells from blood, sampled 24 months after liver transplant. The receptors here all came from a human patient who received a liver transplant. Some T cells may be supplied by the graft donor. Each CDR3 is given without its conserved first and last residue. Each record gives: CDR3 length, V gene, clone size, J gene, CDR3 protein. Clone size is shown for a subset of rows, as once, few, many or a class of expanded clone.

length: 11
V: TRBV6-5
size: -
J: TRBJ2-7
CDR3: ASSPKTGGEQY

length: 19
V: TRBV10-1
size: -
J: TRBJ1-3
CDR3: ASSESIPTQGAVFSGNTIY

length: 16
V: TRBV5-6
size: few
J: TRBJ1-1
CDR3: ASSLARGQRNMNTEAF

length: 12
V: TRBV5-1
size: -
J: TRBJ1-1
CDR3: ASSLTGADTEAF

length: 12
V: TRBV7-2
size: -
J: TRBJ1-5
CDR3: ASSQNFGNQPQH

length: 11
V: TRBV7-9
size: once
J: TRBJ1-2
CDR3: ASSLGQPYGYT

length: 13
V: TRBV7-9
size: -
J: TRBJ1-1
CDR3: ASSLRDGQNTEAF

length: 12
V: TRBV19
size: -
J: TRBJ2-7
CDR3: ASIWARDSYEQY

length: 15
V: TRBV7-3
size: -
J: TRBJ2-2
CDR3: ASSSALIAGNTGELF

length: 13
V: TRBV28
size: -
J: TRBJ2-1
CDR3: ASSRTSRSYNEQF

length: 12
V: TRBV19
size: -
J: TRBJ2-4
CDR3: ASSIGFGENIQY

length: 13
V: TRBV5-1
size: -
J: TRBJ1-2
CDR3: ASSPRDTSNYGYT

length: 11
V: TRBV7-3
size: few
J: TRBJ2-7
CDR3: ASSFGAGYEQY

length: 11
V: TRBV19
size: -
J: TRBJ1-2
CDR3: ASSRQGYYGYT

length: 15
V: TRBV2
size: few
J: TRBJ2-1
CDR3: ASTKGTSGGSSNEQF

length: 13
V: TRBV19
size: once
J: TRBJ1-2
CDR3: ASSARRRVDGGYT

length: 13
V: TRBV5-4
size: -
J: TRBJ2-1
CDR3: ASSSSTGSYNEQF

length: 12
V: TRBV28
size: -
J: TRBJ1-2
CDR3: ASSWGQGTYGYT

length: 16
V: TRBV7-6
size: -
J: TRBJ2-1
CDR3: ASSLGGRLAANYNEQF

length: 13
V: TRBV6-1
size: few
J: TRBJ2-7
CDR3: ASNGLEGLVYEQY

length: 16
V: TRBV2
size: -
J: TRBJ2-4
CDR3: ASRARAVAGESQNIQY

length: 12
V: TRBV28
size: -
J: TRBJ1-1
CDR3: ASSRQGGTTEAF

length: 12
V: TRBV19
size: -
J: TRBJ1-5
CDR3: ASRGADGNQPQH

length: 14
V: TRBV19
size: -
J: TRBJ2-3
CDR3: ASSQIGTSPPDTQY

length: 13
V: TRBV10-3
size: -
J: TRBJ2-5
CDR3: AISSSSGAEETQY

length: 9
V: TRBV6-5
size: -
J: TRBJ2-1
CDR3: ASREYNEQF

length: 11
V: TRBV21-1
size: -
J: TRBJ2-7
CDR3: ASSSHPGTAQY

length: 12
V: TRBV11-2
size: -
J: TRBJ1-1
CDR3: ASSLGGTRVRAF

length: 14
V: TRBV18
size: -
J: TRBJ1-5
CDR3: ASSPTGTGDGQPQH

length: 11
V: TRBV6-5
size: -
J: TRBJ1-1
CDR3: ASSYTGGTEAF

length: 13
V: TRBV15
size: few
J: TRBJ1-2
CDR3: ATSRADRGHGGYT

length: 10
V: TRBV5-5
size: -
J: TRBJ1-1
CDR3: ASSQSLTEAF

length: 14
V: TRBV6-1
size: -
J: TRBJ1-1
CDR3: ASSDGFRGWDTEAF

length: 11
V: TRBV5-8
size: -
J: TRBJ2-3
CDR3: ASSGTVTDTQY

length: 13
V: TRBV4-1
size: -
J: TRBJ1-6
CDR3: ASSHQAIVGSPLH

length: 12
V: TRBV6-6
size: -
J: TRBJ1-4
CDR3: ASSSRGRNEKLF

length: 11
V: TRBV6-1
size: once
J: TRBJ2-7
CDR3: ASKDSTPYEQY

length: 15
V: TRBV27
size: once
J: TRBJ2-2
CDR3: ASMRQTSNSNTGELF

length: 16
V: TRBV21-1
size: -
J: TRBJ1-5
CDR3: ASSKERPWGHSNQPQH

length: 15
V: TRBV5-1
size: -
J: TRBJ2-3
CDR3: ASSSGLAGGPGDTQY

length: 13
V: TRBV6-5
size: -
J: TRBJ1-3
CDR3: ASRPDRSTGNTIY

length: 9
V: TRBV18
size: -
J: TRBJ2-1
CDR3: ASSPKDEQF

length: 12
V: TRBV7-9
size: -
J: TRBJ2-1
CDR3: ASSPHQAGAEQF

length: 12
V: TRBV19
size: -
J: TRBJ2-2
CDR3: ASSPQGKTGELF

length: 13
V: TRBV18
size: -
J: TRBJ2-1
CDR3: ASSDERGPNNEQF

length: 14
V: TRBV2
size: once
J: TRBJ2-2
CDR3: ASSEVAVANTGELF

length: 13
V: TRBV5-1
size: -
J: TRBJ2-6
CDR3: ASSLSTPGANVLT

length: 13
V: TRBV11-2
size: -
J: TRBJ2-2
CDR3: ASSRLAAFTGELF

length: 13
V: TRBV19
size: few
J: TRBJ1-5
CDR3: ASSTRTGGNQPQH

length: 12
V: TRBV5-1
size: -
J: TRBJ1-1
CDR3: ASSLTGTHTEAF

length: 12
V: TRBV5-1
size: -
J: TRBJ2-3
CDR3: ASSYGHSTDTQY

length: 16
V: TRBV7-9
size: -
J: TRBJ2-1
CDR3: ASSLAASGRGSYNEQF

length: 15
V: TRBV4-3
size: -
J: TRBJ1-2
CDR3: ASSQGGAGGVGRGYT

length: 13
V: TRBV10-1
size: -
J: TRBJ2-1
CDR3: ASSESGAAFDEQF

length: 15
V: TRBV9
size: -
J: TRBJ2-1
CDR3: ASSVASRVSSYNEQF

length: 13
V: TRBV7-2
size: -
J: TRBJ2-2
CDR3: ASSLRLGTIGELF

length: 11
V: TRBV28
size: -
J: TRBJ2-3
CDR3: ASSATNTDTQY

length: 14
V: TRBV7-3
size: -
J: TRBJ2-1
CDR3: ASSYAGTSGRGVQF